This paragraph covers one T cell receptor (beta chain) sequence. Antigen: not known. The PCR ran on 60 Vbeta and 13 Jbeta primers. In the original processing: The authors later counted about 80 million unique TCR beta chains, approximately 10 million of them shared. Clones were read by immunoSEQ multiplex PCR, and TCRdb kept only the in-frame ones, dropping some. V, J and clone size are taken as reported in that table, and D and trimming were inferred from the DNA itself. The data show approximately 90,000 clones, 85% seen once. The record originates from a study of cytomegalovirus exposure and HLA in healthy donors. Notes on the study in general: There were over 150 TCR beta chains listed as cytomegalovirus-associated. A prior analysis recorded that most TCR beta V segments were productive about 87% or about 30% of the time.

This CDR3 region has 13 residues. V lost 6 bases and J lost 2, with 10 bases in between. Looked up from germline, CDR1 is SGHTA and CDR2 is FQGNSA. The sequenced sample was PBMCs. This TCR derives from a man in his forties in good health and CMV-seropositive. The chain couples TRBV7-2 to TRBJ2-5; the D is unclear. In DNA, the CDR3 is TGTGCCAGCAGTCCACGACTGCAAGAGACCCAGTACTTC. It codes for CASSPRLQETQYF.